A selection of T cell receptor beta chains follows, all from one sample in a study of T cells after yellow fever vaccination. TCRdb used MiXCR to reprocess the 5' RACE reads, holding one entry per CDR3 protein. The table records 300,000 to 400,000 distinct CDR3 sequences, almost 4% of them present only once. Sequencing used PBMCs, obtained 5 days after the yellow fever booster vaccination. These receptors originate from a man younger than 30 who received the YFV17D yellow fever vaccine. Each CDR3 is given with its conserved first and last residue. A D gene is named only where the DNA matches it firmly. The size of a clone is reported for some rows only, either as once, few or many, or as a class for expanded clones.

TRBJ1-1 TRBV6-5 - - TGTGCCAGCAGTTACGCGCAGGGCACTGAAGCTTTCTTT CASSYAQGTEAFF
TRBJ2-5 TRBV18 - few TGTGCCAGCTCACAATCTCTCCGGGACGGAGAGACCCAGTACTTC CASSQSLRDGETQYF
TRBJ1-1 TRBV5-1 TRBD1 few TGCGCCAGCAGCCCACGGGACAGTGTCAATGCTTTCTTT CASSPRDSVNAFF
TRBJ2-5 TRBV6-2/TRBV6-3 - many TGTGCCAGCAGCGGGCCTGGCGGGACCCAGTACTTC CASSGPGGTQYF
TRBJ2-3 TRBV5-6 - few TGTGCCAGCAGCTTGGTACTCCAGGGCATGGATACGCAGTATTTT CASSLVLQGMDTQYF
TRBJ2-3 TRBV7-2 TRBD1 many TGTGCCAGCAGTTATAGGACAGGGAGAAAAGATACGCAGTATTTT CASSYRTGRKDTQYF
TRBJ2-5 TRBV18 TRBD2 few TGTGCCAGCTCACCTATGACTAGCGGGGAAGAGACCCAGTACTTC CASSPMTSGEETQYF
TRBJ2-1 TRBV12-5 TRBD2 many TGTGCTAGTGGTTATAGCGGGGGGGTAGATGGTGAGCAGTTCTTC CASGYSGGVDGEQFF
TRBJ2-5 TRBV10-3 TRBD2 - TGTGCCATCAGTATAGCGGGAGAAGAGACCCAGTACTTC CAISIAGEETQYF
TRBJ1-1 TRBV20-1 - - TGCAGTGCCGTGGGACTTTCATCCACTGAAGCTTTCTTT CSAVGLSSTEAFF
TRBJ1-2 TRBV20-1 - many TGCAGTGCTAGAGATTCCGCTTGGGGGAACTATGGCTACACCTTC CSARDSAWGNYGYTF
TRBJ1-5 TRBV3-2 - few TGTGCCAGCAGCTTCGGTCCGAGGGGCAATCAGCCCCAGCATTTT CASSFGPRGNQPQHF
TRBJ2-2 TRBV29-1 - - TGCAGCGTTGGCATAGCCGGGGAGCTGTTTTTT CSVGIAGELFF
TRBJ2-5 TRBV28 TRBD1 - TGTGCCACCCAGGGGGCAGGGGAAGAGACCCAGTACTTC CATQGAGEETQYF
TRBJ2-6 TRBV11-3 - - TGTGCCAGCAGCCCCTCGTCGGGCTCTGGGGCCAACGTCCTGACTTTC CASSPSSGSGANVLTF
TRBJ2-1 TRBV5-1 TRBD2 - TGCGCCAGCAGCTTCGTAGCGGGGGTCGGGGAGCAGTTCTTC CASSFVAGVGEQFF
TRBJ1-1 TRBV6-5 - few TGTGCCAGCAGTTACTCGATAATTTTGTCAGGTTGGACTGAAGCTTTCTTT CASSYSIILSGWTEAFF
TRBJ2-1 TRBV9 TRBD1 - TGTGCCAGCAGCGTATTCGGACAGGAAAACAATGAGCAGTTCTTC CASSVFGQENNEQFF
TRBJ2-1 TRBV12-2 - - TGTGCAAGTCGCTTAGTCGGAGTGGGGGAGGGTGAGCAGTTCTTC CASRLVGVGEGEQFF
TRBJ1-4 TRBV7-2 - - TGTGCCAGCAGCTTATCACAGGGAAGTAATGAAAAACTGTTTTTT CASSLSQGSNEKLFF